This TCR beta chain was sequenced in a study of blood T cell repertoires in COVID-19. Overall study: Collection of acute and convalescent COVID-19 samples took place in the United States, Italy and Spain.

The repertoire was sequenced with immunoSEQ multiplex PCR; TCRdb's copy has only in-frame clones and lacks some. The repertoire has 130,000 to 150,000 clones, more than 65% of them found once; the top ten carry around 6.7%. The CDR3 runs to 11 residues. Per the germline V gene, CDR1 is MGHDK and CDR2 is SYGVNS. Trimming shortened V by 8 bases and J by 3 bases, and 8 bases separated the two germline ends. The J gene is TRBJ2-7, the V gene TRBV25-1; D is undetermined. Specimen: peripheral blood. The TCR comes from a woman aged 50 to 60 in a cohort sampled during active or convalescent COVID-19. CDR3 region: CASGRFYEQYF. As DNA, the CDR3 is TGTGCCAGCGGCAGATTCTACGAGCAGTACTTC.